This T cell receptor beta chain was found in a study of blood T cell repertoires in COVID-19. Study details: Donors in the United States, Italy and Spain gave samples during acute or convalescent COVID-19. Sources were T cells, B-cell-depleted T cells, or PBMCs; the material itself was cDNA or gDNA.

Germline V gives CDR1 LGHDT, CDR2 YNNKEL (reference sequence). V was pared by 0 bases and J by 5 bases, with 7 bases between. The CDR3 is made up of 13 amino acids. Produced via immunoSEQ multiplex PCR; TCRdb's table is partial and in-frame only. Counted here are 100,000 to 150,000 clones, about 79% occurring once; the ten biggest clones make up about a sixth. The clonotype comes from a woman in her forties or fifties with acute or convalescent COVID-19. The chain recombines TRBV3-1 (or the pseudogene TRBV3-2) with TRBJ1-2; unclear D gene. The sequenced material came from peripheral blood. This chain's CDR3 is CASSQEEYYGYTF. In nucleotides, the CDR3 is TGTGCCAGCAGCCAAGAGGAGTATTATGGCTACACCTTC.